Reported below is one T cell receptor (beta chain). As yet, its antigen is unknown. This entry belongs to a study of CD8+ T cells in alopecia areata. This CDR3 contains 15 residues. Germline V CDR1 and CDR2: MNHEY, SMNVEV (reference sequence). The trim removed 6 bases at V and 5 bases at J, leaving 10 bases unmatched. Study-wide results and limits: More clonal than normal scalp was lesional scalp, particularly alopecia totalis/universalis. Normal skin's resident alphabeta T cells are also sequenced in scalp samples.

RNA, once extracted, was reverse transcribed into cDNA for use as the sequencing template. Libraries were prepared by immunoSEQ multiplex PCR; TCRdb keeps only in-frame clonotypes and omits some of them. The sample gives some 160,000 clones, 62% of which show up once; about 38% is in the top ten. The sequence was obtained from a human donor in good health. The material sequenced was CD8+ T cells sorted from blood. This rearrangement joins TRBV27 to TRBJ2-5, with 9 bases lining up with TRBD1. CDR3: CASSITGGGGETQYF. The DNA of the CDR3 is TGTGCCAGCAGCATCACAGGGGGCGGAGGGGAGACCCAGTACTTC.